The source of this TCR beta chain is a study of human T cells and chemical hapten exposure. Time point reported: pre-sensitization, week 0. Treatment denoted: therapeutic diphenylcyclopropenone sensitization with weekly scalp DPC. The CDR3 runs 15 residues. V dropped 3 bases and J dropped 5 bases, with 16 bases sitting between them. Germline lookup yields CDR1 SEHNR and CDR2 FQNEAQ (reference sequence). Many counts were recorded for this clonotype. TCRdb fed the RACE reads into MiXCR, producing one record per CDR3 protein. The profile covers roughly 120,000 distinct CDR3 sequences, with roughly 12% appearing a single time and around 2.8% taken by the ten largest.

The sample in question was whole blood, obtained in connection with sensitization to the hapten diphenylcyclopropenone (DPC). The chain recombines TRBV7-9 with TRBJ2-5; D may match TRBD1 or TRBD2 (6 bases each). This TCR was recovered from a woman aged 18-29 years with alopecia areata. Some clones in this sample may be carry-over from other donors' samples. CDR3 in DNA: TGTGCCAGCAGCTTGGTCGGGGGCGCGGAGGAGACCCAGTACTTC. This encodes CASSLVGGAEETQYF. Filled out from reference TRBV7-9 and TRBJ2-5, the complete variable domain reads DTGVSQNPRHKITKRGQNVTFRCDPISEHNRLYWYRQTLGQGPEFLTYFQNEAQLEKSRLLSDRFSAERPKGSFSTLEIQRTEQGDSAMYLCASSLVGGAEETQYFGPGTRLLVL.